This T cell receptor (beta chain) emerged from a study of glioma-infiltrating T cells. This clonotype was counted at least ten times. Per the germline V gene, CDR1 is DFQATT and CDR2 is SNEGSKA (reference sequence). The CDR3 length is 14 residues. V dropped 6 bases and J dropped 1; count of bases not matched to a gene: 3. Amplification of TCR alpha and beta CDR3 regions from RNA used iRepertoire nested multiplex PCR. TCRdb reanalysed the multiplex PCR reads using MiXCR and keeps one entry per CDR3 protein. Among some 90,000 distinct CDR3 sequences, roughly 40% were seen once, and the ten largest hold around two fifths.

The rearrangement links TRBV20-1 to TRBJ2-3, with TRBD2 identical over 11 bases. The sequencing sample was made of glioma tissue, nonneoplastic brain tissue, or PBMCs (not recorded which). The sequence was collected from a human donor with low-grade glioma or glioblastoma, undergoing nonglioma brain surgery, or in good health (not recorded which). CDR3 loop: CSAQLAGGTDTQYF. CDR3 nucleotides: TGCAGTGCGCAACTAGCGGGGGGCACAGATACGCAGTATTTT.